Listed here are 26 T cell receptor beta chains from one sample, sequenced in a study of blood T cell repertoires in COVID-19. The table came from immunoSEQ multiplex PCR; TCRdb's copy has only in-frame clones and leaves some out. Of 85,000 to 95,000 clones listed, approximately 76% are singletons. Sequencing was performed on peripheral blood. These receptors were collected from an older man with acute or convalescent COVID-19.

The V call is TRBV12-3 or TRBV12-4, the J call TRBJ1-2, with TRBD1 matching 7 bases. The CDR3 is 12 amino acids. Trimming cost V 6 bases and J 5 bases; bases outside gene matches: 3. The CDR3 sequence: CASRGQTYGYTF. The CDR3 DNA sequence: TGTGCCAGCAGGGGACAGACGTATGGCTACACCTTC.

This clone was found once. The chain joins TRBV18 to TRBJ1-5; D gene unclear. CDR1 KGHSH and CDR2 LQKENI come from the germline V gene. V lost 6 bases to trimming and J lost 2 bases, with 11 bases between them. There are 14 residues in the CDR3. The CDR3 sequence: CASSMIQGNQPQHF. DNA for the CDR3: TGTGCCAGCTCGATGATTCAGGGCAATCAGCCCCAGCATTTT.

This rearrangement joins TRBV29-1 to TRBJ1-1, with 9 nucleotides matching TRBD1. There are 13 residues in the CDR3. The V gene's germline CDR1 is SQVTM and CDR2 ANQGSEA. The J segment lost 2 bases and the V segment lost 6 bases, leaving 4 bases of the junction unmatched. The CDR3 nucleotides are TGCAGCGTCGCGGGACAGGGAAACACTGAAGCTTTCTTT. Its translation is CSVAGQGNTEAFF.

The V call is TRBV4-1, the J call TRBJ2-3, with 9 bases that match TRBD2. J was trimmed by 5 bases and V by 0 bases; bases with no gene match: 6. The CDR3 sequence is 16 residues long. CDR1 and CDR2 (germline): MGHRA, YSYEKL. Here the CDR3 DNA reads TGCGCCAGCAGCCAAGATGCGGGGGGGCGGGGAGATACGCAGTATTTT. It translates to CASSQDAGGRGDTQYF.

The rearrangement links TRBV29-1 to TRBJ1-2, with no clear D. The germline V gene has CDR1 SQVTM and CDR2 ANQGSEA. The CDR3 spans 12 residues. V lost 4 bases, J lost 5 bases, and 11 bases lay in between. Written as DNA, the CDR3 is TGCAGCGTTGGGACTGGTGGATATGGCTACACCTTC. It is translated as CSVGTGGYGYTF.

This chain uses TRBV3-1 (or the pseudogene TRBV3-2) with TRBJ1-2; D gene uncertain. CDR3 size: 12 residues. Deletions cut 2 bases from V and 6 bases from J, with 7 bases between. The germline V gene encodes CDR1 LGHDT and CDR2 YNNKEL (reference sequence). DNA for the CDR3: TGTGCCAGCAGCCAATACAGTAATGGCTACACCTTC. Its translation: CASSQYSNGYTF.

The rearrangement joins TRBV12-5 to TRBJ1-2; D ambiguous. The germline CDR1 and CDR2 sequences are LGHNT and FRNRAP. CDR3 length equals 13 residues. The V gene lost 6 bases and the J gene lost 4 bases, with 12 bases spanning the gap. This CDR3 reads CASGEGATYGYTF. For the CDR3, the DNA is TGTGCTAGTGGCGAGGGAGCTACCTATGGCTACACCTTC. The full variable domain, rest sourced from reference TRBV12-5 and TRBJ1-2, is DARVTQTPRHKVTEMGQEVTMRCQPILGHNTVFWYRQTMMQGLELLAYFRNRAPLDDSGMPKDRFSAEMPDATLATLKIQPSEPRDSAVYFCASGEGATYGYTFGSGTRLTVV.

This chain connects TRBV24-1 to TRBJ1-5; TRBD1 aligns across 10 bases. This CDR3 comprises 15 residues. V dropped 4 bases and J dropped 6; count of bases not matched to a gene: 5. Germline V gene lookup returns CDR1 KGHDR and CDR2 SFDVKD. CDR3 nucleotides: TGTGCCACCAGTGACTCCGGGACAGGGGCTCAGCCCCAGCATTTT. As protein: CATSDSGTGAQPQHF.

V gene TRBV19 combines with J gene TRBJ1-5, with 9 bases aligning to TRBD1. V trimming: 6 bases; J trimming: 6 bases; junction bases outside the gene matches: 9. CDR3 length: 15 residues. Germline CDR1 reads LNHDA; CDR2 reads SQIVND (reference sequence). CDR3 amino acids: CASSDRGTRAQPQHF. DNA for the CDR3: TGTGCCAGTAGCGACAGGGGGACAAGGGCTCAGCCCCAGCATTTT.

V and J are TRBV29-1 and TRBJ2-5; weak D call: TRBD1 (8 bases). V lost 0 bases to trimming and J lost 4 bases, with 24 bases between them. The CDR3 has 18 amino acids. The germline V gene has CDR1 SQVTM and CDR2 ANQGSEA. The CDR3 sequence: CSVEDRGPQGGRRETQYF. The CDR3 DNA is TGCAGCGTTGAAGATAGGGGGCCACAGGGGGGGCGCCGAGAGACCCAGTACTTC.

Here the CDR3 DNA reads TGTGCCAGCAGCCCTGGGGGGACGGCCTTGGGGCAGTACTTC. This sequence encodes CASSPGGTALGQYF. V gene TRBV5-4 combines with J gene TRBJ2-7; maybe TRBD2 (6 bases). This CDR3 region has 14 residues. Trimming shortened V by 4 bases and J by 9 bases, and 20 bases separated the two germline ends. Germline V gives CDR1 SGHNT, CDR2 YYREEE (reference sequence).

The rearrangement joins TRBV27 to TRBJ1-2; TRBD1 might be the D (5 bases). The V and J ends lost 6 bases and 8 bases respectively, with 13 bases between them. The length of the CDR3 is 12 residues. Germline assignment: CDR1 MNHEY and CDR2 SMNVEV (reference sequence). The CDR3 here is CASRPPGGGYTF. In nucleotides, the CDR3 is TGTGCCAGCAGACCACCCGGGGGAGGCTACACCTTC.

This chain connects TRBV19 to TRBJ2-7, with 9 bases aligning to TRBD1. Per germline, CDR1 LNHDA and CDR2 SQIVND (reference sequence). The J segment lost 3 bases and the V segment lost 3 bases, leaving 21 bases of the junction unmatched. The CDR3 runs 20 residues. CDR3 bases: TGTGCCAGTAGTATCGGAACTTCCGGGACAGGGCGCCTTCCCGGCTACGAGCAGTACGTC. Protein sequence: CASSIGTSGTGRLPGYEQYV.

The chain employs TRBV4-2 and TRBJ2-3; 12 bases line up with TRBD2. This CDR3 is 17 amino acids long. Trimming took 5 bases from V and 2 from J; bases not matched to a gene: 8. Germline loops: CDR1 LGHNA, CDR2 YNFKEQ. This CDR3 reads CASSFWTSGANTDTQYF. The CDR3 DNA follows: TGTGCCAGCAGCTTTTGGACTAGCGGGGCGAACACAGATACGCAGTATTTT.

This clone was seen a single time. The V gene is TRBV4-2, the J gene TRBJ1-1; TRBD1 matches 7 bases. Trimming removed 3 bases from V and 8 bases from J; junction bases left unmatched: 3. The CDR3 covers 12 residues. Germline V gives CDR1 LGHNA, CDR2 YNFKEQ. The CDR3 loop reads CASSHGQAEAFF. CDR3 nucleotide sequence: TGTGCCAGCAGCCACGGACAGGCCGAAGCTTTCTTT.

In this sample, this clone turned up a few times. V and J are TRBV30 and TRBJ2-5, with D perhaps matching TRBD1 (5 bases). Trimming stripped 4 bases from V and 2 bases from J, with 14 bases between. CDR1 is GTSNPN and CDR2 is SVGIG in the germline V gene (reference sequence). This CDR3 is built from 14 residues. Here the CDR3 DNA reads TGTGCCTGGACCAACGGCAGGGCTCAAGAGACCCAGTACTTC. It translates to CAWTNGRAQETQYF.

The chain links TRBV15 to TRBJ2-5; 7 bases align to TRBD2. This CDR3 is built from 14 residues. V dropped 5 bases and J dropped 4; count of bases not matched to a gene: 7. Germline loops: CDR1 LNHNV, CDR2 YYDKDF (reference sequence). CDR3 nucleotides: TGTGCCACCAGCCCCCGGGGGGTCCGAGAGACCCAGTACTTC. Its translation: CATSPRGVRETQYF. Full variable domain (missing parts from reference TRBV15 and TRBJ2-5): DAMVIQNPRYQVTQFGKPVTLSCSQTLNHNVMYWYQQKSSQAPKLLFHYYDKDFNNEADTPDNFQSRRPNTSFCFLDIRSPGLGDTAMYLCATSPRGVRETQYFGPGTRLLVL.

The chain recombines TRBV28 with TRBJ1-1; TRBD1 might be the D (6 bases). This CDR3 has 16 amino acids. Per germline, CDR1 MDHEN and CDR2 SYDVKM. V lost 0 bases to trimming and J lost 1 base, with 12 bases between them. CDR3 nucleotides: TGTGCCAGCAGTTTATGGGCGGGGGGCCGGAACACTGAAGCTTTCTTT. Residues: CASSLWAGGRNTEAFF.

There are a few counts of this clone. The gene calls are TRBV19 and TRBJ2-6; possible D gene TRBD1, 5 bases. V lost 4 bases to trimming and J lost 0 bases, with 7 bases between them. This CDR3 has 15 amino acids. The germline gives CDR1 LNHDA, CDR2 SQIVND (reference sequence). The CDR3 coding sequence is TGTGCCAGTAGTACCCAGGGCTCTGGGGCCAACGTCCTGACTTTC. It encodes CASSTQGSGANVLTF.

V usage is TRBV9 and J usage is TRBJ2-3, with 8 positions matching TRBD2. The V gene's germline CDR1 is SGDLS and CDR2 YYNGEE. The CDR3 consists of 16 residues. Trimming took 0 bases from V and 2 from J; bases not matched to a gene: 5. This CDR3 is CASSVALAALTDTQYF. CDR3 sequence (DNA): TGTGCCAGCAGCGTAGCACTAGCGGCCCTCACAGATACGCAGTATTTT.

The chain has TRBV24-1 and TRBJ2-1, with 10 positions matching TRBD2. Germline CDR1 is KGHDR and CDR2 is SFDVKD. This CDR3 spans 18 amino acids. With V trimmed by 3 bases and J by 8 bases, 15 bases remained unmatched. CDR3 region: CATSDMTDASGRGDEQFF. CDR3 bases: TGTGCCACCAGTGATATGACAGATGCTAGCGGGAGAGGGGATGAGCAGTTCTTC.

The gene calls are TRBV19 and TRBJ1-5; 12 bases match TRBD1. Trimming removed 10 bases from V and 6 bases from J; junction bases left unmatched: 13. Germline CDR1 LNHDA, CDR2 SQIVND (reference sequence). This CDR3 is built from 16 residues. The CDR3 is CATTPWDRGQIQPQHF. The CDR3 DNA reads as TGTGCCACTACACCTTGGGACAGGGGGCAGATTCAGCCCCAGCATTTT.

This clone qualifies as medium-sized (0.01 to 0.1%). At one end, the junction sequence differs from germline, possibly due to a read error. V usage is TRBV6-1 and J usage is TRBJ1-3; weak D call: TRBD1 (5 bases). The CDR3 loop spans 14 amino acids. Germline loops: CDR1 MNHNS, CDR2 SASEGT. The CDR3 DNA is TGTGCCAGCACTGAAGGGGCTCCTGGAAACACCATATATTTT. This codes for CASTEGAPGNTIYF.

The chain recombines TRBV2 with TRBJ2-4; 11 bases match TRBD1. Trimming cost V 6 bases and J 0 bases; bases outside gene matches: 10. Germline V gene sequence: CDR1 SNHLY, CDR2 FYNNEI. This CDR3 contains 18 residues. CDR3 sequence: CASSHWTGGVLAKNIQYF. In nucleotides, the CDR3 is TGTGCCAGCAGCCATTGGACAGGGGGCGTCTTAGCCAAAAACATTCAGTACTTC.

This clone was seen only a few times. V is TRBV21-1 and J is TRBJ2-5; the listed D gene, TRBD2, was not tested against the DNA. TRBV21-1 is flagged as a pseudogene. This CDR3 is built from 12 residues. The DNA for the CDR3 is TGTGCCAGCAGGACTAGTTTAGAGACCCAGTACTTC. Translation gives CASRTSLETQYF.

This clone occurred a few times. The chain has TRBV18 and TRBJ2-7; 7 bases are shared with TRBD1. CDR3 length: 15 amino acids. Germline V gene data show CDR1 as KGHSH and CDR2 as LQKENI. The V and J ends lost 2 bases and 0 bases, in that order; junction bases with no gene match: 4. The CDR3 DNA reads TGTGCCAGCTCACCAGATGGACAGGACTCCTACGAGCAGTACTTC. Its translation is CASSPDGQDSYEQYF.